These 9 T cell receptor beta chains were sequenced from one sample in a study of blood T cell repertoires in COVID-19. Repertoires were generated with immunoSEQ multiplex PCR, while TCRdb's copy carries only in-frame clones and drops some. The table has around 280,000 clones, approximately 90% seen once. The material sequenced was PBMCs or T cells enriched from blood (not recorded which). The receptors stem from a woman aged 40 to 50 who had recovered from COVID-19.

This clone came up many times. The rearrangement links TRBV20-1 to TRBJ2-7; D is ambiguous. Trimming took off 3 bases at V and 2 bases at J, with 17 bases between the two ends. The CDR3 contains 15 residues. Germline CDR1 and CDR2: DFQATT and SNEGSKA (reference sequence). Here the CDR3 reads CSASTVGSGPYEQYF. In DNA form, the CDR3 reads TGCAGTGCTAGTACGGTTGGTAGTGGGCCCTACGAGCAGTACTTC.

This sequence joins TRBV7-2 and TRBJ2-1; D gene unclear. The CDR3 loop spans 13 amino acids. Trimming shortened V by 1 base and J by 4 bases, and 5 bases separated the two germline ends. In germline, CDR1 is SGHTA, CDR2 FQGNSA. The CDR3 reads CASSLGLYNEQFF. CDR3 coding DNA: TGTGCCAGCAGCTTAGGACTGTACAATGAGCAGTTCTTC.

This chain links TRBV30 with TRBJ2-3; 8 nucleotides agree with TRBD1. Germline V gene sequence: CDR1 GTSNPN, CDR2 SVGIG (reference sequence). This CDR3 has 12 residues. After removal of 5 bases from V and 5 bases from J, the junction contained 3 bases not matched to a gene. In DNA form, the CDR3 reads TGTGCCTGGGACAGGGGAGGAGATACGCAGTATTTT. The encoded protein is CAWDRGGDTQYF.

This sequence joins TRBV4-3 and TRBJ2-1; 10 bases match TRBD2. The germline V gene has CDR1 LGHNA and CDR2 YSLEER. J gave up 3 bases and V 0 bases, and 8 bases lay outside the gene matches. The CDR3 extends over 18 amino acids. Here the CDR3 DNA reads TGCGCCAGCAGCCAAGATAATCTAGCGGGAGAATACTACAATGAGCAGTTCTTC. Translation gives CASSQDNLAGEYYNEQFF.

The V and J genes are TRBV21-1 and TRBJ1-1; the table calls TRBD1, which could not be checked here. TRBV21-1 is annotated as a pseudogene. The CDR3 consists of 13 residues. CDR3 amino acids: CASRRQENTEAFF. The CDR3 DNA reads TGTGCCAGCAGAAGACAGGAAAACACTGAAGCTTTCTTT.

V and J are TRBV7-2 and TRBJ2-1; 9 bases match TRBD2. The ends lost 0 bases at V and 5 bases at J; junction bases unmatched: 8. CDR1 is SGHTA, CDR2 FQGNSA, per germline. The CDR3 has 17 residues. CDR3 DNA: TGTGCCAGCAGCTTAGCCGGGACTAGCAGCGCCGACAATGAGCAGTTCTTC. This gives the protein CASSLAGTSSADNEQFF.

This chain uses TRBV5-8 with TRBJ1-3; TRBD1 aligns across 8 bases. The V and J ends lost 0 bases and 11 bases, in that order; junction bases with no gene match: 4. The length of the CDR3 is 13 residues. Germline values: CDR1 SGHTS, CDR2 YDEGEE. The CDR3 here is CASSLGQGRAIYF. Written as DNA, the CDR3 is TGTGCCAGCAGCTTGGGACAGGGGCGCGCCATATATTTT.

This chain's CDR3 is CAWSPGQGRTYEQYF. The DNA for the CDR3 is TGTGCCTGGAGCCCGGGACAGGGCCGTACCTACGAGCAGTACTTC. The V call is TRBV30, the J call TRBJ2-7; 9 nucleotides align to TRBD1. Trimming took 3 bases from V and 2 from J; bases not matched to a gene: 8. Germline-derived CDR1 and CDR2 are GTSNPN and SVGIG (reference sequence). CDR3 length: 15 residues.

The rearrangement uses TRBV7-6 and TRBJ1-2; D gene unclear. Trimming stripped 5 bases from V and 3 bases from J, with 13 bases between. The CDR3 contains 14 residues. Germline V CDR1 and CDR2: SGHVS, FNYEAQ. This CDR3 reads CASSPREAHYGYTF. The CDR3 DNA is TGTGCCAGCAGCCCCCGTGAGGCACACTATGGCTACACCTTC.